Presented here are 4 T cell receptor beta chains from one specimen sequenced in a study of graft-versus-host responses after intestinal transplantation. For these receptors, no antigen is known. TCRdb's copy holds only in-frame clones and misses some; the assay was immunoSEQ multiplex PCR. The data hold some 86,000 clones, with about nine tenths observed a single time. This sample comprised unstimulated CD4+ T cells sorted from spleen or lymph node cells, obtained before intestinal transplant. These receptors all come from a human donor who received an intestinal transplant.

The chain joins TRBV28 to TRBJ1-5; 11 bases fit TRBD1. This CDR3 comprises 15 residues. V trimming: 3 bases; J trimming: 9 bases; junction bases outside the gene matches: 7. CDR1 and CDR2 from the germline V gene are MDHEN and SYDVKM. The CDR3 DNA sequence: TGTGCCAGCAGTTTTCGGACAGGGGGCGCGGGGCCCCAGCATTTT. Protein sequence: CASSFRTGGAGPQHF.

The chain links TRBV19 to TRBJ1-4; D gene unclear. V dropped 3 bases and J dropped 0 bases, with 8 bases sitting between them. There are 15 residues in the CDR3. CDR1 and CDR2 (germline): LNHDA, SQIVND (reference sequence). For the CDR3, the DNA is TGTGCCAGTAGTATCCCTACAGCAACTAATGAAAAACTGTTTTTT. It yields the protein CASSIPTATNEKLFF. The full variable domain, its missing parts supplied by reference TRBV19 and TRBJ1-4, is DGGITQSPKYLFRKEGQNVTLSCEQNLNHDAMYWYRQDPGQGLRLIYYSQIVNDFQKGDIAEGYSVSREKKESFPLTVTSAQKNPTAFYLCASSIPTATNEKLFFGSGTQLSVL.

This clone occurred once. This chain connects TRBV7-9 to TRBJ1-2; D is possibly TRBD1 (6 bases). CDR1 and CDR2 from the germline V gene are SEHNR and FQNEAQ (reference sequence). This CDR3 spans 12 amino acids. V was shortened by 5 bases and J by 8 bases, with 12 bases between the two germline ends. The CDR3 coding sequence is TGTGCCAGCAGCGCCAGGGGAGGGGGCTACACCTTC. Translation gives CASSARGGGYTF. Using reference TRBV7-9 and TRBJ1-2 for the parts outside the CDR3, the full variable domain is DTGVSQNPRHKITKRGQNVTFRCDPISEHNRLYWYRQTLGQGPEFLTYFQNEAQLEKSRLLSDRFSAERPKGSFSTLEIQRTEQGDSAMYLCASSARGGGYTFGSGTRLTVV.

V usage is TRBV5-4 and J usage is TRBJ2-2; tentatively, D is TRBD2 (5 bases). V was trimmed by 0 bases and J by 1 base, leaving 10 bases between them. Germline CDR1 reads SGHNT; CDR2 reads YYREEE (reference sequence). This CDR3 contains 16 residues. The CDR3 is CASSLGAAGNTGELFF. Here the CDR3 DNA reads TGTGCCAGCAGCTTGGGAGCTGCGGGGAACACCGGGGAGCTGTTTTTT.